This T cell receptor beta chain was recovered during a study of cytomegalovirus exposure and HLA in healthy donors. Study results and caveats: DRB1 had the most TCR associations and HLA-C the fewest, a later analysis found, with rates varying by HLA locus.

Donors showed nominal health when sampled, although they likely had unrecorded immune exposures. Germline V gene lookup returns CDR1 SGHDT and CDR2 YYEEEE. The CDR3 is made up of 14 amino acids. J gave up 2 bases and V 4 bases, and 3 bases lay outside the gene matches. The PCR used 60 Vbeta and 13 Jbeta primers. Profiled with immunoSEQ multiplex PCR; TCRdb holds only in-frame clones, not every one. The sample lists 150,000 to 200,000 clones, 70% to 75% seen once, with 4.7% in the top ten. Of note for this clone: Its antigen is undetermined.

The chain is built from TRBV5-6 and TRBJ1-3, with 7 bases fitting TRBD1. The receptor was isolated from a man between 18 and 35 years old in good health and CMV-seropositive. Source material: PBMCs. CDR3 coding DNA: TGTGCCAGCAGCCCAGACAGGGCTGGAAACACCATATATTTT. Translating gives CASSPDRAGNTIYF.